This T cell receptor beta chain stems from a study of blood T cell repertoires in COVID-19 (dated by TCRdb to 2018 to 2020). At the level of the whole study: Samples from collaborators originated in the United States, Italy and Spain and spanned both the acute and convalescent phases of COVID-19. Sample metadata almost always included a de-identified subject ID, COVID-19 status, age in years and sex. Deeply sampled blood TCRbeta repertoires from subjects exposed to, actively infected with, or recovered from COVID-19 were included in the dataset. The repertoires were released in a freely available public database meant as a resource for research on the immune response to SARS-CoV-2. The prospective study material was composed of cDNA or gDNA derived from T cells, B-cell-depleted T cells, or PBMCs. Samples came from the ongoing ImmuneRACE study (first 160 participants) plus 1,254 subjects from 6 global collaborators. Where available, HLA class I and class II types were obtained from metadata supplied by the sample provider rather than from assay-based typing.

As concerns this clone: The target of this receptor is not known. Within one base of it there is no much larger clone, and no base qualities were kept.

General findings and caveats noted by the study authors: The quantity of clinical and demographic metadata differed by source and by participant and was supplied without curation.

In Seattle, one collaborating source enrolled patients while the infection was active and tracked those patients longitudinally over the course of disease. Collaborating institutions collected whole blood in K2EDTA tubes following their own protocols. Collaborator samples were shipped for TCRbeta analysis as frozen whole blood, isolated PBMCs, or DNA extracted from either sample type. From cysteine to phenylalanine, the CDR3 is 14 amino acids long. Of the read, only the CDR3 DNA is kept; its 42 bases are in frame from base 1. V is reduced by 7 bases and J by 4 bases, leaving a spacing of 11 bases between them. From the germline V gene, CDR1 is ENHRY and CDR2 is SYGVKD. TCRbeta CDR3 regions were amplified from genomic DNA by means of the immunoSEQ Assay, a bias-controlled multiplex PCR. In the authors' own workflow: Nucleated cell counts per sample were estimated from amplification of reference gene primers within the assay. To quantify the absolute abundance of each unique TCRbeta CDR3 rearrangement, sequence reads were collapsed and filtered. For each sample, productive Simpson clonality was calculated by taking the square root of Simpson's diversity index across productive rearrangements. What TCRdb holds here is the immuneACCESS table cut down to in-frame rearrangements. Part of the clones is not present; checked against another copy, under half of the missing clones reflect an unresolved V gene, and the others are unexplained. D and trimming come from the DNA, and the V and J calls and clone size come from that table. For this sample the table gives some 240,000 clones, of which about 90% were detected only once. The ten largest clones represent around 2.3% of the sample.

The clonotype comes from a woman aged 55 to 70 with COVID-19, enrolled during active disease. The V and J segments used are TRBV10-3 and TRBJ1-6; TRBD1 might be the D gene, on 5 matching bases. Sequenced input: peripheral blood. The DNA sequence is as follows: TGTGCCATCACGACAGACCCTTATAATTCACCCCTCCACTTT. Translated, this gives CAITTDPYNSPLHF.